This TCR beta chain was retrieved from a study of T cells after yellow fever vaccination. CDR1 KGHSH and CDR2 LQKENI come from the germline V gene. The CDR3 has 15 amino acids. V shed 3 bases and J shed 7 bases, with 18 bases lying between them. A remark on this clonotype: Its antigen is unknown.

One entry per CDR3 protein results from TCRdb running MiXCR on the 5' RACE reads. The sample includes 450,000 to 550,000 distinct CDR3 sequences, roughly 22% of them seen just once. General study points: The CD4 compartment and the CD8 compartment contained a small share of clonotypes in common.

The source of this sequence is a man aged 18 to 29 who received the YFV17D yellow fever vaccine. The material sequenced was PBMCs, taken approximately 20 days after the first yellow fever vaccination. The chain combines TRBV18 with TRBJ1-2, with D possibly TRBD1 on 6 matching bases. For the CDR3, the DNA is TGTGCCAGCTCACCCCCTCGGGCCGAGGGGGGTGGCTACACCTTC. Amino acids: CASSPPRAEGGGYTF.